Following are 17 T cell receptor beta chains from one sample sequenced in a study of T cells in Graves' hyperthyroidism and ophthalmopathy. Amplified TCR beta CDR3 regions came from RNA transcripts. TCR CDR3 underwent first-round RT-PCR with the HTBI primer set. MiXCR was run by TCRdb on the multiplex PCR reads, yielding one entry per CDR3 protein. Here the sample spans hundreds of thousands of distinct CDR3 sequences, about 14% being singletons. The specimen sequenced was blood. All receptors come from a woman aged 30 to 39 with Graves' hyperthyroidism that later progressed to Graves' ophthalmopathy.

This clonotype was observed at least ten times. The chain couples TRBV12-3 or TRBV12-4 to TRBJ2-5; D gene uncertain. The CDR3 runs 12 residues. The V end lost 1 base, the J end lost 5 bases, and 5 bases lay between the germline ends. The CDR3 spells CASSLGPETQYF. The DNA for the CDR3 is TGTGCCAGCAGTTTAGGCCCGGAGACCCAGTACTTC.

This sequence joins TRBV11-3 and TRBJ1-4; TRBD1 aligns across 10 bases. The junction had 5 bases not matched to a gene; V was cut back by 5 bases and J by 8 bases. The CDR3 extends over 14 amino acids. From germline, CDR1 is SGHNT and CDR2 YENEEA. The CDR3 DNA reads TGTGCCAGCAGCATGGGACAGGGGTCGGAAAAACTGTTTTTT. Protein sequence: CASSMGQGSEKLFF.

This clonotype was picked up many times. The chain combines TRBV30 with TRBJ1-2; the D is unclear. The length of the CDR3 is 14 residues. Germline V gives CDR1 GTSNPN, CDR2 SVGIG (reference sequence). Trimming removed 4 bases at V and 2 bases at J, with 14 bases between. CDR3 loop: CAWTVRVENYGYTF. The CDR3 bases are TGTGCCTGGACAGTAAGGGTCGAGAACTATGGCTACACCTTC.

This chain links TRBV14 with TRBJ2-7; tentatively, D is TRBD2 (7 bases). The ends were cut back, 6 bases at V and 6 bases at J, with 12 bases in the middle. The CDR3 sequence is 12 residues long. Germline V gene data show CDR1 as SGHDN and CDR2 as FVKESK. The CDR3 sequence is CASSDGGPEQYF. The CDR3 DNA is TGTGCCAGCAGTGACGGGGGGCCCGAGCAGTACTTC.

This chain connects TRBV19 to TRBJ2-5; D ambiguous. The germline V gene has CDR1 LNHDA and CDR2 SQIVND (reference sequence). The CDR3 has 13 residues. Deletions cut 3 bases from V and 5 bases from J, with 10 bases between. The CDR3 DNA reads TGTGCCAGTAGTATGAGAGTAGCCGAGACCCAGTACTTC. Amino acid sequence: CASSMRVAETQYF.

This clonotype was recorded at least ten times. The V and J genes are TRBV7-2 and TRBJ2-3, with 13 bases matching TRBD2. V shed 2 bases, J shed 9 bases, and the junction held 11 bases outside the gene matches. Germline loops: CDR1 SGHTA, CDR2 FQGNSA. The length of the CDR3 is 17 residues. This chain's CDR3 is CASSLPTSGRPLVTQYF. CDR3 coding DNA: TGTGCCAGCAGCTTACCGACTAGCGGGAGGCCTCTCGTGACGCAGTATTTT.

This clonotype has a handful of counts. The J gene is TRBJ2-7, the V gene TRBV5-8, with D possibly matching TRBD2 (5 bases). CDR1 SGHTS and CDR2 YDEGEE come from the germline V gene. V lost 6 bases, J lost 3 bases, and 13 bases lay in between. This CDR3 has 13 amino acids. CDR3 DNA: TGTGCCAGCAACCAGCCGGGGAGCTACGAGCAGTACTTC. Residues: CASNQPGSYEQYF.

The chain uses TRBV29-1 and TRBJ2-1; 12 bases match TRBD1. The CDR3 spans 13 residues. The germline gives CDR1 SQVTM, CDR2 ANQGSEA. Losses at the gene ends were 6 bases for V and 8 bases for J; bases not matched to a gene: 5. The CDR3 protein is CSVGTGGLYEQFF. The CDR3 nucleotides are TGCAGCGTAGGGACAGGGGGCTTGTATGAGCAGTTCTTC.

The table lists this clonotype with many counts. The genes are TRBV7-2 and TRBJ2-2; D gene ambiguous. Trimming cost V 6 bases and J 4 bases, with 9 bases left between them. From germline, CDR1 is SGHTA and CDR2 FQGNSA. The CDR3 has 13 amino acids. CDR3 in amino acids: CASRLKGTGELFF. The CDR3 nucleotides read TGTGCCAGCAGATTAAAGGGCACCGGGGAGCTGTTTTTT.

The CDR3 reads CSVVQPDRPSEQYF. DNA of the CDR3: TGCAGCGTTGTTCAGCCGGACCGCCCCTCCGAGCAGTACTTC. The gene calls are TRBV29-1 and TRBJ2-7; D remains unclear. Germline V gene sequence: CDR1 SQVTM, CDR2 ANQGSEA. Deletions cut 4 bases from V and 6 bases from J, with 19 bases between. The CDR3 extends over 14 amino acids.

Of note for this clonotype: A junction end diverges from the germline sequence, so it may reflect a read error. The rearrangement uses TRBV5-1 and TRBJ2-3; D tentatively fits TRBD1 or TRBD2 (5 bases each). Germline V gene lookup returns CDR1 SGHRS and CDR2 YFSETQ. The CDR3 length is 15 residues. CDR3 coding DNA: TGTGCCAGCAGCCCCTGGGGGATTTACACAGATACGCAGTATTTT. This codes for CASSPWGIYTDTQYF.

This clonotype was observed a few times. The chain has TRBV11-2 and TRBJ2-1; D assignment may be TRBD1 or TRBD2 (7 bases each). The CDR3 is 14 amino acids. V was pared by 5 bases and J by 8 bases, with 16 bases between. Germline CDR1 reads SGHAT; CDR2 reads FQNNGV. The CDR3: CASSHMTGRDEQFF. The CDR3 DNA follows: TGTGCCAGCAGCCATATGACAGGGAGGGATGAGCAGTTCTTC.

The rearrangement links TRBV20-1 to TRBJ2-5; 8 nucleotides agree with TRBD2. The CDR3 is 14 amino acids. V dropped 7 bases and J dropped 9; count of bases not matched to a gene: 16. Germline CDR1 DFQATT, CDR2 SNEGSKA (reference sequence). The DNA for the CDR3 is TGCAGTGTCACATCCTCCGGGACTAGTATACCCCAGTACTTC. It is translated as CSVTSSGTSIPQYF.

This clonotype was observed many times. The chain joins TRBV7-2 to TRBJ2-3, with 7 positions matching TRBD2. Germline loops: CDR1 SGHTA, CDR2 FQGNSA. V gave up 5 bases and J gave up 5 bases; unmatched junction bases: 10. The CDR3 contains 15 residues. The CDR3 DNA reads TGTGCCAGCAGCACTTGGACTAGTGGAGGAGATACGCAGTATTTT. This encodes CASSTWTSGGDTQYF.

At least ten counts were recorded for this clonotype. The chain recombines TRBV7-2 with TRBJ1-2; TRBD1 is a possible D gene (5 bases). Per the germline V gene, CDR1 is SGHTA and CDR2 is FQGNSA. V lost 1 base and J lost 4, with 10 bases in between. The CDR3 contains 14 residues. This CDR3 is CASSLEGDFYGYTF. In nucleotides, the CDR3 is TGTGCCAGCAGCTTAGAAGGGGACTTCTATGGCTACACCTTC.

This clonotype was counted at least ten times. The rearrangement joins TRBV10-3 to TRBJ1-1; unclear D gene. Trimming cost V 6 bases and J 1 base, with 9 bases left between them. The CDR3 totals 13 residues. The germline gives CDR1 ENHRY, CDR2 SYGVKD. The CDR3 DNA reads TGTGCCATCAGCCCCAGACAGAACACTGAAGCTTTCTTT. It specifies CAISPRQNTEAFF.

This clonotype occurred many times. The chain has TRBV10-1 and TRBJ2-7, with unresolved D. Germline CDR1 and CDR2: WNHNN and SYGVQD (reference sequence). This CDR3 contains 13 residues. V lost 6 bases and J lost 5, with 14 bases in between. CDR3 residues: CASSPRPLNEQYF. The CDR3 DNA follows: TGCGCCAGCAGCCCTAGACCCCTGAACGAGCAGTACTTC.